The 18 T cell receptor beta chains reported below all come from one sample, sequenced in a study of T cells in Graves' hyperthyroidism and ophthalmopathy. Amplification targeted TCR beta CDR3 regions from RNA transcripts. Initially, a first-round RT-PCR of the TCR CDR3 employed the HTBI primer set. TCRdb reanalysed the multiplex PCR reads using MiXCR and keeps one entry per CDR3 protein. The sample has fewer than 800,000 distinct CDR3 sequences; about 16% are singletons. Material for sequencing was blood. Receptors originate from a man younger than 35 with Graves' hyperthyroidism.

The chain has TRBV20-1 and TRBJ2-7; no clear D. V was trimmed by 0 bases and J by 5 bases, leaving 8 bases between them. The CDR3 loop spans 12 amino acids. Germline V gene lookup returns CDR1 DFQATT and CDR2 SNEGSKA (reference sequence). CDR3: CSARDHLHEQYF. The CDR3 DNA is TGCAGTGCTAGAGATCACTTACACGAGCAGTACTTC.

The chain recombines TRBV19 with TRBJ1-2; TRBD1 might be the D (6 bases). CDR1 is LNHDA, CDR2 SQIVND, per germline (reference sequence). Deletions cut 4 bases from V and 6 bases from J, with 12 bases between. The CDR3 covers 13 residues. CDR3 coding DNA: TGTGCCAGTAGTACTCCAGGGGCGGATGGCTACACCTTC. Protein sequence: CASSTPGADGYTF.

This clonotype was detected many times. The chain is built from TRBV12-3 or TRBV12-4 and TRBJ2-1; a weak D match, TRBD1 (5 bases). The CDR3 spans 15 residues. V was trimmed by 5 bases and J by 3 bases, leaving 14 bases between them. The CDR3 nucleotides are TGTGCCAGCAGTCCGCAGGGTTTCGGCTACAATGAGCAGTTCTTC. Translated: CASSPQGFGYNEQFF.

The chain combines TRBV5-1 with TRBJ2-2; 7 bases map to TRBD2. The CDR3 consists of 17 residues. Trimming cost V 9 bases and J 4 bases; bases outside gene matches: 18. Germline loops: CDR1 SGHRS, CDR2 YFSETQ. CDR3 DNA: TGCGCCACCAGGGCCCCTACTGCGGGAGTGGGCACCGGGGAGCTGTTTTTT. Translation: CATRAPTAGVGTGELFF. Using reference TRBV5-1 and TRBJ2-2 for the parts outside the CDR3, the full variable domain is KAGVTQTPRYLIKTRGQQVTLSCSPISGHRSVSWYQQTPGQGLQFLFEYFSETQRNKGNFPGRFSGRQFSNSRSEMNVSTLELGDSALYLCATRAPTAGVGTGELFFGEGSRLTVL.

This clonotype has at least ten counts. The chain joins TRBV11-1 to TRBJ1-1; 7 bases map to TRBD1. The CDR3 consists of 14 residues. Germline CDR1 is SGHAT and CDR2 is FQDESV (reference sequence). Losses at the gene ends were 5 bases for V and 2 bases for J; bases not matched to a gene: 5. The CDR3 DNA sequence: TGTGCCAGCAGCGCGGGACAGTTAAACACTGAAGCTTTCTTT. Residues: CASSAGQLNTEAFF.

This chain uses TRBV5-6 with TRBJ1-4; D uncertain. The CDR3 runs to 16 residues. V lost 1 base and J 5 bases, leaving 15 bases between the germline ends. The germline gives CDR1 SGHDT, CDR2 YYEEEE. This CDR3 reads CASSLFSAGKNEKLFF. The CDR3 bases are TGTGCCAGCAGCTTGTTTAGCGCGGGAAAGAATGAAAAACTGTTTTTT.

V and J are TRBV11-2 and TRBJ1-3; TRBD1 matches at 7 bases. The J segment lost 3 bases and the V segment lost 6 bases, leaving 5 bases of the junction unmatched. The germline gives CDR1 SGHAT, CDR2 FQNNGV. The CDR3 is 14 residues long. In DNA form, the CDR3 reads TGTGCCAGCAGGTATACAGGGGATGGAAACACCATATATTTT. It specifies CASRYTGDGNTIYF. Together with reference TRBV11-2 and TRBJ1-3, the CDR3 gives the full variable domain: EAGVAQSPRYKIIEKRQSVAFWCNPISGHATLYWYQQILGQGPKLLIQFQNNGVVDDSQLPKDRFSAERLKGVDSTLKIQPAKLEDSAVYLCASRYTGDGNTIYFGEGSWLTVV.

V gene TRBV7-9 combines with J gene TRBJ1-2; D gene uncertain. Trimming removed 4 bases from V and 0 bases from J, with 12 bases in between. The CDR3 is 15 amino acids. CDR1 is SEHNR and CDR2 is FQNEAQ in the germline V gene (reference sequence). This CDR3 is CASSSPSFPNYGYTF. As DNA, the CDR3 is TGTGCCAGCAGCTCCCCGTCGTTTCCTAACTATGGCTACACCTTC.

In this sample, this clonotype turned up a few times. A junction end diverges from the germline sequence, so it may reflect a read error. The gene calls are TRBV12-3 or TRBV12-4 and TRBJ2-1; 7 nucleotides line up with TRBD2. The CDR3 runs 15 residues. The CDR3 sequence: CASTLPRASGNEQFF. CDR3 nucleotides: TGTGCCAGCACTTTACCCAGGGCTAGCGGCAATGAGCAGTTCTTC.

A word on this clonotype: Since a much larger clone is just one base distant, this may be a read error. The V and J genes are TRBV28 and TRBJ1-1; D ambiguous. This CDR3 region has 13 residues. Trimming left V 3 bases short and J 1 base short, with 6 bases between. Germline V CDR1 and CDR2: MDHEN, SYDVKM. The CDR3 reads CASSFKANTEAFF. The CDR3 DNA reads as TGTGCCAGCAGTTTTAAGGCGAACACTGAAGCTTTCTTT.

This clonotype was seen a few times. The chain has TRBV13 and TRBJ2-2; 9 nucleotides match TRBD1. V lost 5 bases, J lost 4 bases, and 8 bases stayed unmatched. The CDR3 totals 16 residues. The germline V gene has CDR1 PRHDT and CDR2 FYEKMQ (reference sequence). CDR3 in amino acids: CASSLGQGYGTGELFF. The DNA for the CDR3 is TGTGCCAGCAGCCTTGGACAGGGGTATGGCACCGGGGAGCTGTTTTTT.

In this sample, this clonotype turned up many times. This chain connects TRBV18 to TRBJ2-7; either TRBD1 or TRBD2 may fit D (6 bases each). The germline V gene has CDR1 KGHSH and CDR2 LQKENI. Trimming stripped 0 bases from V and 3 bases from J, with 12 bases between. The CDR3 is 15 amino acids. The CDR3 protein is CASSPPGGGIYEQYF. The CDR3 DNA reads TGTGCCAGCTCACCACCAGGGGGAGGTATCTACGAGCAGTACTTC.

This clonotype appeared a few times. The chain employs TRBV15 and TRBJ2-5; possible D gene TRBD2, 7 bases. This CDR3 is 14 amino acids long. V was clipped by 5 bases and J by 5 bases, with 15 bases between them. Germline loops: CDR1 LNHNV, CDR2 YYDKDF (reference sequence). CDR3 sequence: CATSEDRGAETQYF. DNA for the CDR3: TGTGCCACCAGCGAGGACCGGGGGGCGGAGACCCAGTACTTC.

Only a few counts were recorded for this clonotype. The V and J genes are TRBV28 and TRBJ1-2, with 9 nucleotides matching TRBD1. The CDR3 is made up of 13 amino acids. The germline V gene encodes CDR1 MDHEN and CDR2 SYDVKM. The ends lost 10 bases at V and 12 bases at J; junction bases unmatched: 15. CDR3 loop: CATYRDRAFIHTF. The CDR3 coding sequence is TGTGCCACCTACCGGGACAGGGCCTTCATCCACACCTTC.

CDR3 amino acids: CASSTRTANTGELFF. The DNA for the CDR3 is TGTGCCAGCAGCACCCGGACAGCGAACACCGGGGAGCTGTTTTTT. J is TRBJ2-2 and V is TRBV9; D possibly corresponds to TRBD1 (6 bases). This CDR3 contains 15 residues. Trimming pared 4 bases from V and 0 bases from J, leaving 10 bases between. Germline V gene lookup returns CDR1 SGDLS and CDR2 YYNGEE.

This clonotype was seen a handful of times. The chain uses TRBV2 and TRBJ1-6, with D perhaps TRBD1 (6 bases). The CDR3 is 14 residues long. Trimming stripped 5 bases from V and 6 bases from J, with 11 bases between. Germline CDR1 SNHLY, CDR2 FYNNEI. The chain's CDR3 is CASSRGQVNSPLHF. CDR3 in DNA: TGTGCCAGCAGTCGGGGGCAGGTTAATTCACCCCTCCACTTT. Based on the CDR3 plus reference TRBV2 and TRBJ1-6, the full variable domain is EPEVTQTPSHQVTQMGQEVILRCVPISNHLYFYWYRQILGQKVEFLVSFYNNEISEKSEIFDDQFSVERPDGSNFTLKIRSTKLEDSAMYFCASSRGQVNSPLHFGNGTRLTVT.

This clonotype was picked up many times. This sequence joins TRBV6-1 and TRBJ1-6, with D possibly matching TRBD1 (5 bases). The germline gives CDR1 MNHNS, CDR2 SASEGT. V shed 8 bases and J shed 3 bases, with 14 bases lying between them. The CDR3 runs to 15 residues. The CDR3 DNA follows: TGTGCCAGCGGATACCTCGGGGGCTATAATTCACCCCTCCACTTT. It specifies CASGYLGGYNSPLHF.

This clonotype was found a few times. V is TRBV10-3 and J is TRBJ2-7; possible D gene TRBD2, 5 bases. There are 13 residues in the CDR3. V was trimmed by 7 bases and J by 3 bases, leaving 13 bases between them. Germline V gene sequence: CDR1 ENHRY, CDR2 SYGVKD. The CDR3 nucleotides read TGTGCCATCACTCCCGGACGGGGCTACGAGCAGTACTTC. This translates into CAITPGRGYEQYF.